A selection of T cell receptor beta chains follows, all from one sample in a study of high-grade serous ovarian cancer treatment subgroups. Only in-frame clones appear in the TCRdb table, and some are missing; sequencing was by immunoSEQ multiplex PCR. The top ten hold 11% of the sample, which has 7,500 to 9,500 clones, approximately 84% seen once. The sequencing sample was made of tumor tissue. The source of these receptors is a human donor with high-grade serous ovarian cancer. Both conserved end residues are part of each CDR3. A D gene is named only where the DNA matches it firmly. Clone size appears in some rows only: once, few, many, or a class for an expanded clone.

d_gene | abundance | len | j_gene | v_gene | CDR3nt | CDR3aa
. | . | 16 | TRBJ1-6 | TRBV7-2 | TGTGCCAGCAGCTTAGGGTCCGGGGCAGGTAATTCACCCCTCCACTTT | CASSLGSGAGNSPLHF
. | . | 12 | TRBJ2-7 | TRBV11-3 | TGTGCCAGCAGCTTCCGGGGGCTAGAGCAGTACTTC | CASSFRGLEQYF
. | . | 13 | TRBJ1-1 | TRBV7-2 | TGTGCCAGCAGCTTAGACGGGCGGTCTGAAGCTTTCTTT | CASSLDGRSEAFF
. | . | 14 | TRBJ2-3 | TRBV5-8 | TGTGCCAGCAGCTTGGGGTATAGCACAGATACGCAGTATTTT | CASSLGYSTDTQYF
. | . | 14 | TRBJ2-7 | TRBV4-2 | TGTGCCAGCAGCCAAGGATCGGGCCTGGACGAGCAGTACTTC | CASSQGSGLDEQYF
TRBD2 | . | 17 | TRBJ2-5 | TRBV28 | TGTGCCAGCAGTCTGATTAGGGCTAGCGGGCTGCAAGAGACCCAGTACTTC | CASSLIRASGLQETQYF
TRBD1 | . | 13 | TRBJ1-1 | TRBV27 | TGTGCCAGCAGTTCCAACCTGCAGGGGGGAGCTTTCTTT | CASSSNLQGGAFF
TRBD2 | . | 13 | TRBJ2-7 | TRBV2 | TGTGCCAGCAAGCGGGGTCAACCCTACGAGCAGTACTTC | CASKRGQPYEQYF
TRBD1 | . | 16 | TRBJ2-7 | TRBV18 | TGTGCCAGCTCACAACTTGTCGGACAGGGGGGCGACGAGCAGTACTTC | CASSQLVGQGGDEQYF
TRBD2 | few | 13 | TRBJ2-7 | TRBV5-4 | TGTGCCAGCAGCCTGCTAGGCGGGGGGGAGCAGTACTTC | CASSLLGGGEQYF
TRBD2 | . | 14 | TRBJ2-5 | TRBV9 | TGTGCCAGCAGCGCCGGACTAGCGGGAGAGACCCAGTACTTC | CASSAGLAGETQYF
TRBD1 | once | 16 | TRBJ2-5 | TRBV4-3 | TGCGCCAGCAGCCAAGATAAGGACAGGGGAGGGGAGACCCAGTACTTC | CASSQDKDRGGETQYF
. | . | 12 | TRBJ1-1 | TRBV10-3 | TGTGCCATCGCCAAATCGAACACTGAAGCTTTCTTT | CAIAKSNTEAFF
TRBD1 | few | 15 | TRBJ1-1 | TRBV4-1 | TGCGCCAGCAGCCAGGCACAGGGGGATATCACTGAAGCTTTCTTT | CASSQAQGDITEAFF
. | few | 15 | TRBJ1-1 | TRBV30 | TGTGCCTGGATCAAGGATACAGGGTTCGTTACTGAAGCTTTCTTT | CAWIKDTGFVTEAFF
. | . | 15 | TRBJ2-2 | TRBV7-2 | TGTGCCAGCAGCCCGGTTCGAGGTTACACCGGGGAGCTGTTTTTT | CASSPVRGYTGELFF
. | . | 13 | TRBJ1-1 | TRBV5-1 | TGCGCCAGCAGCCCGGCGGTGAACACTGAAGCTTTCTTT | CASSPAVNTEAFF
. | few | 12 | TRBJ2-4 | TRBV4-1 | TGCGCCAGCAGCCCATTTGGCGACATTCAGTACTTC | CASSPFGDIQYF
. | . | 11 | TRBJ2-7 | TRBV20-1 | TGCAGTGCTAGATTGGGGTCCGGGGAGTACTTC | CSARLGSGEYF
TRBD1 | . | 13 | TRBJ1-2 | TRBV13 | TGTGCCAGCAGGGGGACAGGGCCCTATGGCTACACCTTC | CASRGTGPYGYTF
. | . | 16 | TRBJ1-5 | TRBV28 | TGTGCCCTCAGTTCAGACTTCGGGGCCAGCAATCAGCCCCAGCATTTT | CALSSDFGASNQPQHF
. | once | 12 | TRBJ1-5 | TRBV27 | TGTGCCAGCAGTTTCATAGGGCAGCCCCAGCATTTT | CASSFIGQPQHF
. | . | 13 | TRBJ2-2 | TRBV5-6 | TGTGCCAGCAGCTGGGGGGCTACCGGGGAGCTGTTTTTT | CASSWGATGELFF
TRBD2 | . | 14 | TRBJ2-3 | TRBV27 | TGTGCCAGCAGTTTGGTAGCGGGAGCTGATACGCAGTATTTT | CASSLVAGADTQYF
. | . | 15 | TRBJ2-3 | TRBV19 | TGTGCCAGTTCTAGTCTCGGGGAAGGGACAGATACGCAGTATTTT | CASSSLGEGTDTQYF
. | . | 15 | TRBJ2-7 | TRBV5-1 | TGCGCCAGCAGCTTGGCCCCGGACAGCCCACACGAGCAGTACTTC | CASSLAPDSPHEQYF
. | . | 16 | TRBJ2-5 | TRBV7-8 | TGTGCCAGCAGCCCGTCGCGGATAGCAGTCCTGGAGACCCAGTACTTC | CASSPSRIAVLETQYF
TRBD1 | . | 15 | TRBJ2-5 | TRBV11-2 | TGTGCCAGCAGCTCCTCAGGGGGCTCGGGTGAGACCCAGTACTTC | CASSSSGGSGETQYF
. | . | 14 | TRBJ2-4 | TRBV19 | TGTGCCAGTAGTATATGGGGACTTTTAAACATTCAGTACTTC | CASSIWGLLNIQYF
. | . | 13 | TRBJ2-7 | TRBV5-1 | TGCGCCAGCAGCTTGGGCAGGGCGGGGGAGCAGTACTTC | CASSLGRAGEQYF
. | once | 15 | TRBJ2-7 | TRBV15 | TGTGCCACCAGCTCCCGGACAGAGGACTCCTACGAGCAGTACTTC | CATSSRTEDSYEQYF
TRBD1 | few | 13 | TRBJ2-7 | TRBV5-1 | TGCGCCAGCAGCTTGGGACAGGGGGTCGAGCAGTACTTC | CASSLGQGVEQYF
TRBD1 | . | 14 | TRBJ1-1 | TRBV19 | TGTGCCAGTAGGACAGGGGGCTTGGCCACTGAAGCTTTCTTT | CASRTGGLATEAFF
TRBD2 | . | 15 | TRBJ2-2 | TRBV7-2 | TGTGCCAGCAGCTTAGCGGGAGGGCCGGCCGGGGAGCTGTTTTTT | CASSLAGGPAGELFF
. | once | 15 | TRBJ2-2 | TRBV6-6 | TGTGCCAGCAAGGCATGGGGGGCGAACACCGGGGAGCTGTTTTTT | CASKAWGANTGELFF
TRBD2 | . | 15 | TRBJ2-1 | TRBV9 | TGTGCCAGCAGCGTAGGGACTAGCTCCCACAATGAGCAGTTCTTC | CASSVGTSSHNEQFF
. | few | 13 | TRBJ1-1 | TRBV7-2 | TGTGCCAGCAGCTTAGAACGGGGGACTGAAGCTTTCTTT | CASSLERGTEAFF
. | . | 13 | TRBJ2-7 | TRBV7-2 | TGTGCCAGCAGCTTAGACAGGGAGGCCGAGCAGTACTTC | CASSLDREAEQYF
TRBD1 | . | 13 | TRBJ1-2 | TRBV6-6 | TGTGCCAGCAGTTACCAGGGGGCCTATGGCTACACCTTC | CASSYQGAYGYTF
. | . | 15 | TRBJ2-7 | TRBV19 | TGTGCCAGTAGTCCACTTCCCGGGATCTCCTACGAGCAGTACTTC | CASSPLPGISYEQYF
. | few | 12 | TRBJ1-6 | TRBV13 | TGTGCCAGCAGCACGGAAAATTCACCCCTCCACTTT | CASSTENSPLHF
. | . | 14 | TRBJ2-7 | TRBV7-3 | TGTGCCAGCAGCTTAACAGAGGGCTCCTACGAGCAGTACTTC | CASSLTEGSYEQYF
TRBD2 | . | 15 | TRBJ2-3 | TRBV18 | TGTGCCAGCTCACGACAAGCGGGGGGAAGAGATACGCAGTATTTT | CASSRQAGGRDTQYF
. | few | 13 | TRBJ2-5 | TRBV5-1 | TGCGCCAGCAGCTTGATCCCGGCCGAGACCCAGTACTTC | CASSLIPAETQYF
. | . | 14 | TRBJ1-1 | TRBV5-1 | TGCGCCAGCAGCTCGTCCCCTGCTACCACTGAAGCTTTCTTT | CASSSSPATTEAFF
. | . | 14 | TRBJ2-7 | TRBV5-8 | TGTGCCAGCAGCGCCACCCCGATACTCTACGAGCAGTACTTC | CASSATPILYEQYF
. | . | 12 | TRBJ1-2 | TRBV7-9 | TGTGCCAGCAGCCCACCGGGCTATGGCTACACCTTC | CASSPPGYGYTF
. | few | 15 | TRBJ2-2 | TRBV27 | TGTGCCAGCTCATCCAGGGGCCTGACCACCGGGGAGCTGTTTTTT | CASSSRGLTTGELFF
. | . | 16 | TRBJ1-4 | TRBV9 | TGTGCCAGCAGCGGAGGGGGAGGTTTATGGAATGAAAAACTGTTTTTT | CASSGGGGLWNEKLFF
. | . | 15 | TRBJ1-2 | TRBV4-1 | TGCGCCAGCAGCCAGGCCGCACAGGGACCGTATGGCTACACCTTC | CASSQAAQGPYGYTF
. | . | 13 | TRBJ1-1 | TRBV14 | TGTGCCAGCAGCTGGGGACAAAGCACTGAAGCTTTCTTT | CASSWGQSTEAFF
TRBD2 | once | 15 | TRBJ2-5 | TRBV10-2 | TGCGCCAGCAGTGGACTAGCGGGGGTGAAGGAGACCCAGTACTTC | CASSGLAGVKETQYF